The rows below give T cell receptor beta chains drawn from one sample of a study of human T cells and chemical hapten exposure. TCRdb recomputed calls from the RACE reads with MiXCR, one row per CDR3 protein. The table records 35,000 to 45,000 distinct CDR3 sequences, about an eighth of them present only once. The sample consisted of whole blood, taken in connection with sensitization to the hapten diphenylcyclopropenone (DPC). These receptors originate from a woman between 35 and 50 years old with alopecia areata. Some clones in this sample may be carry-over from other donors' samples. Each CDR3 is given with its conserved first and last residue. A D gene is named only where the DNA matches it firmly. Clone size is not always given. Where it is, it says once, few, many or a class for expanded clones.

j_gene: TRBJ1-1; abundance: few; d_gene: -; len: 13; v_gene: TRBV10-3; CDR3aa: CAINHSGVDEAFF; CDR3nt: TGTGCCATCAATCATTCCGGGGTGGACGAAGCTTTCTTT
j_gene: TRBJ1-6; abundance: -; d_gene: -; len: 13; v_gene: TRBV7-2; CDR3aa: CASSPPNNSPLHF; CDR3nt: TGTGCCAGCAGCCCCCCTAACAATTCACCCCTCCACTTT
j_gene: TRBJ2-1; abundance: few; d_gene: -; len: 11; v_gene: TRBV29-1; CDR3aa: CSVGAMTEQFF; CDR3nt: TGCAGCGTTGGCGCCATGACGGAGCAGTTCTTC
j_gene: TRBJ2-2; abundance: many; d_gene: TRBD1; len: 16; v_gene: TRBV6-2/TRBV6-3; CDR3aa: CASSYRPTGTTGELFF; CDR3nt: TGTGCCAGCAGTTACCGACCGACAGGGACCACCGGGGAGCTGTTTTTT
j_gene: TRBJ2-7; abundance: many; d_gene: -; len: 11; v_gene: TRBV29-1; CDR3aa: CSVEGAYEQYF; CDR3nt: TGCAGCGTTGAAGGTGCCTACGAGCAGTACTTC
j_gene: TRBJ1-6; abundance: once; d_gene: -; len: 12; v_gene: TRBV2; CDR3aa: CASGDNNSPLHF; CDR3nt: TGTGCCAGCGGGGACAACAATTCACCCCTCCACTTT
j_gene: TRBJ1-1; abundance: -; d_gene: -; len: 12; v_gene: TRBV10-3; CDR3aa: CAISGGNTEAFF; CDR3nt: TGTGCCATCAGTGGGGGGAACACTGAAGCTTTCTTT
j_gene: TRBJ2-7; abundance: -; d_gene: -; len: 14; v_gene: TRBV24-1; CDR3aa: CATSDLSSPWEQYF; CDR3nt: TGTGCCACCAGTGATTTGTCCTCTCCGTGGGAGCAGTACTTC
j_gene: TRBJ2-4; abundance: -; d_gene: TRBD1; len: 15; v_gene: TRBV28; CDR3aa: CASSLDRGFENIQYF; CDR3nt: TGTGCCAGCAGTTTGGACAGGGGATTCGAAAACATTCAGTACTTC
j_gene: TRBJ2-7; abundance: -; d_gene: -; len: 15; v_gene: TRBV18; CDR3aa: CASSPPPGAGYEQYF; CDR3nt: TGTGCCAGCTCACCTCCCCCAGGGGCAGGCTACGAGCAGTACTTC
j_gene: TRBJ1-6; abundance: -; d_gene: -; len: 14; v_gene: TRBV28; CDR3aa: CASIPVAWDSPLHF; CDR3nt: TGTGCCAGCATCCCTGTCGCCTGGGATTCACCCCTCCACTTT
j_gene: TRBJ1-2; abundance: -; d_gene: TRBD1; len: 14; v_gene: TRBV10-3; CDR3aa: CATARQGATYGYTF; CDR3nt: TGTGCCACCGCCCGACAGGGGGCTACCTATGGCTACACCTTC
j_gene: TRBJ2-2; abundance: -; d_gene: TRBD1; len: 16; v_gene: TRBV4-1; CDR3aa: CASSQQDRGGTGELFF; CDR3nt: TGCGCCAGCAGCCAACAAGACAGGGGCGGGACCGGGGAGCTGTTTTTT
j_gene: TRBJ2-1; abundance: many; d_gene: -; len: 14; v_gene: TRBV9; CDR3aa: CASSVKGSYNEQFF; CDR3nt: TGTGCCAGCAGCGTTAAGGGGTCGTACAATGAGCAGTTCTTC
j_gene: TRBJ1-5; abundance: -; d_gene: -; len: 15; v_gene: TRBV7-2; CDR3aa: CASSLTGGSGQPQHF; CDR3nt: TGTGCCAGCAGCCTGACAGGAGGGTCCGGTCAGCCCCAGCATTTT
j_gene: TRBJ1-2; abundance: few; d_gene: -; len: 13; v_gene: TRBV28; CDR3aa: CASSRGSIYGYTF; CDR3nt: TGTGCCAGCAGTCGCGGGTCCATCTATGGCTACACCTTC
j_gene: TRBJ2-4; abundance: few; d_gene: -; len: 14; v_gene: TRBV5-1; CDR3aa: CASSLVHQGNIQYF; CDR3nt: TGCGCCAGCAGCTTGGTCCATCAGGGAAACATTCAGTACTTC
j_gene: TRBJ1-1; abundance: many; d_gene: -; len: 17; v_gene: TRBV4-3; CDR3aa: CASSQGLSAGLNTEAFF; CDR3nt: TGCGCCAGCAGCCAAGGGCTCTCGGCAGGATTGAACACTGAAGCTTTCTTT
j_gene: TRBJ1-3; abundance: -; d_gene: -; len: 17; v_gene: TRBV7-6; CDR3aa: CASNLKEGPHSGNTIYF; CDR3nt: TGTGCCAGCAACTTAAAAGAGGGGCCCCACTCCGGAAACACCATATATTTT
j_gene: TRBJ2-1; abundance: -; d_gene: -; len: 15; v_gene: TRBV12-3/TRBV12-4; CDR3aa: CASSFGGRSYNEQFF; CDR3nt: TGTGCCAGCAGTTTTGGAGGGAGATCCTACAATGAGCAGTTCTTC
j_gene: TRBJ2-3; abundance: few; d_gene: -; len: 14; v_gene: TRBV9; CDR3aa: CASSVGWTTYTQYF; CDR3nt: TGTGCCAGCAGCGTAGGATGGACCACCTATACGCAGTATTTT
j_gene: TRBJ2-7; abundance: many; d_gene: TRBD1; len: 14; v_gene: TRBV29-1; CDR3aa: CSVEARQGASEQYF; CDR3nt: TGCAGCGTTGAAGCGAGACAGGGGGCGAGTGAGCAGTACTTC
j_gene: TRBJ2-7; abundance: many; d_gene: -; len: 14; v_gene: TRBV5-7; CDR3aa: CASSPTGPAYEQYF; CDR3nt: TGTGCCAGCAGCCCGACAGGACCAGCCTACGAGCAGTACTTC
j_gene: TRBJ1-1; abundance: many; d_gene: -; len: 14; v_gene: TRBV27; CDR3aa: CASSTTRRLSEAFF; CDR3nt: TGTGCCAGCAGCACTACCCGACGCTTGTCTGAAGCTTTCTTT
j_gene: TRBJ2-1; abundance: few; d_gene: TRBD1; len: 15; v_gene: TRBV28; CDR3aa: CASSTQGASYNEQFF; CDR3nt: TGTGCCAGCAGTACACAGGGGGCCTCCTACAATGAGCAGTTCTTC
j_gene: TRBJ2-5; abundance: few; d_gene: -; len: 13; v_gene: TRBV4-3; CDR3aa: CASSQDSQETQYF; CDR3nt: TGCGCCAGCAGCCAAGATAGTCAAGAGACCCAGTACTTC
j_gene: TRBJ2-1; abundance: many; d_gene: -; len: 14; v_gene: TRBV27; CDR3aa: CASGEGSSYNEQFF; CDR3nt: TGTGCCAGCGGTGAGGGTAGCTCCTACAATGAGCAGTTCTTC
j_gene: TRBJ2-2; abundance: few; d_gene: TRBD1; len: 17; v_gene: TRBV4-2; CDR3aa: CASSQDRRTGFTGELFF; CDR3nt: TGTGCCAGCAGCCAAGATCGCAGGACAGGGTTCACCGGGGAGCTGTTTTTT
j_gene: TRBJ2-7; abundance: medium-sized; d_gene: TRBD2; len: 14; v_gene: TRBV6-2/TRBV6-3; CDR3aa: CASKLAGDPYEQYF; CDR3nt: TGTGCCAGCAAACTAGCGGGGGACCCCTACGAGCAGTACTTC
j_gene: TRBJ1-1; abundance: -; d_gene: -; len: 13; v_gene: TRBV28; CDR3aa: CASTPPAGSEAFF; CDR3nt: TGTGCCAGCACCCCCCCGGCGGGATCTGAAGCTTTCTTT
j_gene: TRBJ1-1; abundance: many; d_gene: -; len: 12; v_gene: TRBV29-1; CDR3aa: CSVVDSNTEAFF; CDR3nt: TGCAGCGTCGTAGACAGCAACACTGAAGCTTTCTTT
j_gene: TRBJ2-1; abundance: -; d_gene: TRBD2; len: 15; v_gene: TRBV20-1; CDR3aa: CSAARRLAGADEQFF; CDR3nt: TGCAGTGCCGCTAGGAGACTAGCGGGGGCCGATGAGCAGTTCTTC
j_gene: TRBJ2-7; abundance: many; d_gene: -; len: 13; v_gene: TRBV6-5; CDR3aa: CASSLQGTYEQYF; CDR3nt: TGTGCCAGCAGTTTACAGGGAACCTACGAGCAGTACTTC
j_gene: TRBJ2-1; abundance: -; d_gene: TRBD2; len: 17; v_gene: TRBV20-1; CDR3aa: CSARDRLAGKSYNEQFF; CDR3nt: TGCAGTGCTAGAGACCGACTAGCGGGAAAGTCCTACAATGAGCAGTTCTTC
j_gene: TRBJ2-7; abundance: few; d_gene: -; len: 14; v_gene: TRBV28; CDR3aa: CASSLSGTPYEQYF; CDR3nt: TGTGCCAGCAGTTTAAGCGGTACACCCTACGAGCAGTACTTC
j_gene: TRBJ1-5; abundance: once; d_gene: -; len: 15; v_gene: TRBV28; CDR3aa: CASSLETGRVQPQHF; CDR3nt: TGTGCCAGCAGTTTAGAAACAGGGAGAGTCCAGCCCCAGCATTTT
j_gene: TRBJ2-7; abundance: few; d_gene: -; len: 12; v_gene: TRBV10-3; CDR3aa: CAITDSSYEQYF; CDR3nt: TGTGCCATCACGGACAGCTCCTACGAGCAGTACTTC